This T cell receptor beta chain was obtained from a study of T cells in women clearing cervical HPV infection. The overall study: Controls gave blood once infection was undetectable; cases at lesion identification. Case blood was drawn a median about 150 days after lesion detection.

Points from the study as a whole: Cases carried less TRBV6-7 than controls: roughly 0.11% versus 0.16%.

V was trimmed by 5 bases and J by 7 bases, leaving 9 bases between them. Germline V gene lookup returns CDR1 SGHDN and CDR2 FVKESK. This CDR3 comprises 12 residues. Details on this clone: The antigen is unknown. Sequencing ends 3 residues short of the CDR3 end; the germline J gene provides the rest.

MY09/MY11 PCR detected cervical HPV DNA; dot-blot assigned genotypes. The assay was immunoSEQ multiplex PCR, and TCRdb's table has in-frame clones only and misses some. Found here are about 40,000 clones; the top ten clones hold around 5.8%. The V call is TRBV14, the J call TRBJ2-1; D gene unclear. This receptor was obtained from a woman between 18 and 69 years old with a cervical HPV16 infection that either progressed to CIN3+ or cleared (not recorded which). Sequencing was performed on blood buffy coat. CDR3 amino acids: CASSGLWNEQFF. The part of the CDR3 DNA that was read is TGTGCCAGCAGCGGGCTGTGGAATGAG.